The source of this T cell receptor beta chain is a study of shared clonotypes between healthy human individuals. General study points: The small donor group covered limited genetic and exposure diversity.

Remarks on this clone: The antigen remains unidentified. The identical CDR3 is also encoded by other nucleotide sequences in the sample.

TCRdb's copy holds only in-frame clones and misses some; the assay was immunoSEQ multiplex PCR. Among about 2 million clones listed, about 95% were seen once. Germline V gene lookup returns CDR1 SGHDT and CDR2 YYEEEE. This CDR3 region has 14 residues. V lost 3 bases and J lost 0; bases outside the gene matches: 0. Naive CD8 cells comprised CD45RO-negative, CCR7-positively selected cells, excluding terminally differentiated effector memory CD45RA+ cells. Donors, without exception, were Caucasian adults residing in Nashville, Tennessee. The chain is built from TRBV5-6 and TRBJ2-7; TRBD2 aligns across 10 bases. Sequencing was performed on naive CD8+ T cells sorted from blood. This TCR was sampled from a man between 18 and 29 years old in good health. The DNA of the CDR3 is TGTGCCAGCAGCTGGACTAGCGGCTCCTACGAGCAGTACTTC. Its protein product is CASSWTSGSYEQYF.